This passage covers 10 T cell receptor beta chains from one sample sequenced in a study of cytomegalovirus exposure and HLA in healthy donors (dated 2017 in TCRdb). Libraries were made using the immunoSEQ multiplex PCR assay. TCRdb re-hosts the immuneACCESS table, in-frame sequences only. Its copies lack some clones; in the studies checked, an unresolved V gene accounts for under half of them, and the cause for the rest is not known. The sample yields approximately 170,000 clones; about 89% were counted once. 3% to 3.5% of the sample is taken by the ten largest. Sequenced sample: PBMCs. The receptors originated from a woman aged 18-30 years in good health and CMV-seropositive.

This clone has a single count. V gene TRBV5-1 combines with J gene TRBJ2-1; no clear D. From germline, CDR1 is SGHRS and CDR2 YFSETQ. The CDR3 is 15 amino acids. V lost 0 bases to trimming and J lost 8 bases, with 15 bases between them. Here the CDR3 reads CASSLGHAEVDEQFF. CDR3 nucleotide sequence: TGCGCCAGCAGCTTGGGGCACGCCGAGGTCGATGAGCAGTTCTTC.

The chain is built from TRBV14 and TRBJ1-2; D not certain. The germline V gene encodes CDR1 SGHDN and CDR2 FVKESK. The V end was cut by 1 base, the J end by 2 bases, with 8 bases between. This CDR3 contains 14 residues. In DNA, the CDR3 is TGTGCCAGCAGCCAAGCATCAGCGAACTATGGCTACACCTTC. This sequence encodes CASSQASANYGYTF.

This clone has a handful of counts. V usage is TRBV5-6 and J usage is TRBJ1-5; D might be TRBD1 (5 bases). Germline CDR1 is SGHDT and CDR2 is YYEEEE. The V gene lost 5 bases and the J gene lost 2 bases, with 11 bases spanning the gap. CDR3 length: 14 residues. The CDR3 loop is CASSPGHGNQPQHF. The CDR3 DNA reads TGTGCCAGCAGTCCAGGACACGGCAATCAGCCCCAGCATTTT.

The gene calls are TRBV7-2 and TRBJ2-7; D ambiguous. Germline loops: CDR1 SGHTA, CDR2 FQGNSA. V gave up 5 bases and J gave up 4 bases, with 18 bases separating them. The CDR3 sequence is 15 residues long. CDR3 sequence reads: CASSPRLSTPYEQYF. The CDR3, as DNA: TGTGCCAGCAGCCCCCGACTTTCAACCCCATACGAGCAGTACTTC.

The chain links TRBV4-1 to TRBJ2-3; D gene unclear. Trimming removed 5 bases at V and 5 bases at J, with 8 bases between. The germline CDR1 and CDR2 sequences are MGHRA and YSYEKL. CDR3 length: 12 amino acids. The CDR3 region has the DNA TGCGCCAGCAGCAGAAGACAAGATACGCAGTATTTT. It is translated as CASSRRQDTQYF.

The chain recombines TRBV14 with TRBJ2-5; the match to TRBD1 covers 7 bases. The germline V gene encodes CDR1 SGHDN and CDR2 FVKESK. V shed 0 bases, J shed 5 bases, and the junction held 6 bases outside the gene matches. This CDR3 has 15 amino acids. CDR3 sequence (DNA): TGTGCCAGCAGCCAAGAAAGGGGGCTGGGGGAGACCCAGTACTTC. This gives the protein CASSQERGLGETQYF. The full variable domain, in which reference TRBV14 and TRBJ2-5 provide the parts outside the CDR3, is EAGVTQFPSHSVIEKGQTVTLRCDPISGHDNLYWYRRVMGKEIKFLLHFVKESKQDESGMPNNRFLAERTGGTYSTLKVQPAELEDSGVYFCASSQERGLGETQYFGPGTRLLVL.

The chain's CDR3 is CASRTGGSNYGYTF. In DNA form, the CDR3 reads TGTGCCAGCAGGACAGGGGGCTCGAACTATGGCTACACCTTC. The V gene is TRBV28, the J gene TRBJ1-2; 10 bases fit TRBD1. The length of the CDR3 is 14 residues. Germline V gene sequence: CDR1 MDHEN, CDR2 SYDVKM. V was clipped by 6 bases and J by 2 bases; unmatched bases: 3.

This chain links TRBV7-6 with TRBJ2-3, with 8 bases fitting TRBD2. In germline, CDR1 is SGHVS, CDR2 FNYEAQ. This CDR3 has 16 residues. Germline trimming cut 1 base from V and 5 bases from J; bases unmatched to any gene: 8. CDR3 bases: TGTGCCAGCAGCTTAGGGTCGGGGCTAGCGGGAGATACGCAGTATTTT. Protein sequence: CASSLGSGLAGDTQYF.

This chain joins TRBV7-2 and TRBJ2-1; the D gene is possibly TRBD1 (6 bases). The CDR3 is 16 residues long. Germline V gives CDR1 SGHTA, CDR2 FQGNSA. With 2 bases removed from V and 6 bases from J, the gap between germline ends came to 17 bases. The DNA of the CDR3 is TGTGCCAGCAGCTTAATTGGGGGCGGCAGTGGCAATGAGCAGTTCTTC. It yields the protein CASSLIGGGSGNEQFF.

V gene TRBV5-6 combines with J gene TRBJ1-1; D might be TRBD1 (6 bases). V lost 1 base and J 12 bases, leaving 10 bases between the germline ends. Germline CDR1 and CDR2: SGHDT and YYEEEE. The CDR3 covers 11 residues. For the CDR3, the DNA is TGTGCCAGCAGCTTGCAGGGGATGACTTTCTTT. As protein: CASSLQGMTFF.